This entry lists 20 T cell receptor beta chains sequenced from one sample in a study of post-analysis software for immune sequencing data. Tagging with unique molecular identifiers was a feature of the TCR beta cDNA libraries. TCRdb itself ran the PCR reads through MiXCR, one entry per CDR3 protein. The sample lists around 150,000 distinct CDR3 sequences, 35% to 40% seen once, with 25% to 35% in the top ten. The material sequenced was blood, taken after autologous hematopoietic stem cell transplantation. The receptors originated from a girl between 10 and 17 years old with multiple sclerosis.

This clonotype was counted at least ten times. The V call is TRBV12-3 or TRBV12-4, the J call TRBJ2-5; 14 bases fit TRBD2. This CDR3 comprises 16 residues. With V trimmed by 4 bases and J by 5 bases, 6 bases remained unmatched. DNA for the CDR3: TGTGCCAGCAGTTCGCGGACTAGCGGGAGGTTGGAGACCCAGTACTTC. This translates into CASSSRTSGRLETQYF.

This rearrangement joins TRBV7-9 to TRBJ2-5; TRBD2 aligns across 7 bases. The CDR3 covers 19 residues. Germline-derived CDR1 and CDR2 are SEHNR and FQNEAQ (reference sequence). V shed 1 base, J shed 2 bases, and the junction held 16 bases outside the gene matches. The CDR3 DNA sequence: TGTGCCAGCAGCTTAGTTTTTGCGGGAGAAGCCCCCCGGCAAGAGACCCAGTACTTC. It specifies CASSLVFAGEAPRQETQYF.

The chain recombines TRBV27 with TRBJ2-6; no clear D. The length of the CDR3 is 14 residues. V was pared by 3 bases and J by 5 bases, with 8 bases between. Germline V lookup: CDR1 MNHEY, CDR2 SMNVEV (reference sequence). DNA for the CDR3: TGTGCCAGCAGTTTGGGTTGGCGGGCCAACGTCCTGACTTTC. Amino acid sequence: CASSLGWRANVLTF. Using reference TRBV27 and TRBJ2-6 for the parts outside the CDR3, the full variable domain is EAQVTQNPRYLITVTGKKLTVTCSQNMNHEYMSWYRQDPGLGLRQIYYSMNVEVTDKGDVPEGYKVSRKEKRNFPLILESPSPNQTSLYFCASSLGWRANVLTFGAGSRLTVL.

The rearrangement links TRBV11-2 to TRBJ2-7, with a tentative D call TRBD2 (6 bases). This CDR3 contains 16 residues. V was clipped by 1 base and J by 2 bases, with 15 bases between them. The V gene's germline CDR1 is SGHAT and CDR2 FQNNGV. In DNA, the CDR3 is TGTGCCAGCAGCTTAGTTTTCGGGAGTACCCCCTACGAGCAGTACTTC. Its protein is CASSLVFGSTPYEQYF.

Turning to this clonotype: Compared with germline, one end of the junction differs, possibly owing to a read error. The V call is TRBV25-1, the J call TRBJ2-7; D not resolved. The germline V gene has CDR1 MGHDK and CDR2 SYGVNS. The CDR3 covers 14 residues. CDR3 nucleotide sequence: TGTGCCAGCAGTGAATCTAACACGTCCTGCGAGCAGTACTTC. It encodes CASSESNTSCEQYF.

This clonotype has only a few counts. The CDR3 protein is CASSLRSGPRAKNIQYF. CDR3 in DNA: TGTGCCAGCAGTTTAAGGAGTGGACCCCGAGCCAAAAACATTCAGTACTTC. The J gene is TRBJ2-4, the V gene TRBV12-3 or TRBV12-4; D not resolved. This CDR3 is 17 amino acids long. V lost 2 bases and J 0 bases, leaving 14 bases between the germline ends.

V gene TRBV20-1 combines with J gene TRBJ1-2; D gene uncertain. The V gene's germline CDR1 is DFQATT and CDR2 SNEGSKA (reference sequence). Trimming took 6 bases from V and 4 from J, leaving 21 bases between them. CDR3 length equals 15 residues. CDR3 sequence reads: CSALPIGVGIYGYTF. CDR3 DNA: TGCAGTGCCCTCCCGATTGGGGTGGGAATCTATGGCTACACCTTC.

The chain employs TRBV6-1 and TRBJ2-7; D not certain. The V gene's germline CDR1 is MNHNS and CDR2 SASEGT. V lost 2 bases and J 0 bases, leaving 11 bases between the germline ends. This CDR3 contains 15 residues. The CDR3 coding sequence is TGTGCCAGCAGTGAACGCGGCCCAAGCTCCTACGAGCAGTACTTC. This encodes CASSERGPSSYEQYF.

As DNA, the CDR3 is TGTGCCTGGAATCGACAGGGATTTGAAGCTTTCTTT. This sequence encodes CAWNRQGFEAFF. The chain uses TRBV30 and TRBJ1-1; 7 bases match TRBD1. After removal of 4 bases from V and 7 bases from J, the junction contained 6 bases not matched to a gene. The CDR3 spans 12 residues. Germline CDR1 GTSNPN, CDR2 SVGIG (reference sequence).

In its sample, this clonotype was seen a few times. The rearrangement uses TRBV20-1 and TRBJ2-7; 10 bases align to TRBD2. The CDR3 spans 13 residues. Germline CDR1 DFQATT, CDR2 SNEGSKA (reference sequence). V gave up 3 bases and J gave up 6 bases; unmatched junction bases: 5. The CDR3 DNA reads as TGCAGTGCTAGTCTAGCGGGAGTTTCCGAGCAGTACTTC. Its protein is CSASLAGVSEQYF.

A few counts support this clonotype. The CDR3 region has the DNA TGTGCCAGCAGCGCCGGGGCGGGGGGATCCTACAATGAGCAGTTCTTC. It is translated as CASSAGAGGSYNEQFF. This rearrangement joins TRBV9 to TRBJ2-1; 8 bases agree with TRBD2. Germline loops: CDR1 SGDLS, CDR2 YYNGEE. CDR3 size: 16 residues. V was pared by 3 bases and J by 1 base, with 6 bases of the junction left unmatched. The whole variable domain, filled in from reference TRBV9 and TRBJ2-1, reads DSGVTQTPKHLITATGQRVTLRCSPRSGDLSVYWYQQSLDQGLQFLIQYYNGEERAKGNILERFSAQQFPDLHSELNLSSLELGDSALYFCASSAGAGGSYNEQFFGPGTRLTVL.

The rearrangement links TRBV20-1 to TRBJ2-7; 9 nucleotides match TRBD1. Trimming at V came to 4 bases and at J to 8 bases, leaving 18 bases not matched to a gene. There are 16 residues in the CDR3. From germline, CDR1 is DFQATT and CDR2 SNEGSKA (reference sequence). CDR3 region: CSATKWTGDPYPQQYF. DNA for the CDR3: TGCAGTGCTACCAAATGGACAGGGGACCCTTATCCCCAGCAGTACTTC.

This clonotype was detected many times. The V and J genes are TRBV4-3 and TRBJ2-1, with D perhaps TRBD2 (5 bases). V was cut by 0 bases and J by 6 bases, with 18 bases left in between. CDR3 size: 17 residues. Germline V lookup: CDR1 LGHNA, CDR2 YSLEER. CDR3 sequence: CASSQEGSSLRANEQFF. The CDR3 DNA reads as TGCGCCAGCAGCCAAGAGGGGTCGAGTTTGAGGGCCAATGAGCAGTTCTTC.

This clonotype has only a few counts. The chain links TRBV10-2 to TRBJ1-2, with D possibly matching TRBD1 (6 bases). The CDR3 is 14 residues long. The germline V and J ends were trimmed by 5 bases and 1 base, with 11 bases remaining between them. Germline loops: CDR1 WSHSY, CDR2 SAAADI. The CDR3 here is CASSQGTYNYGYTF. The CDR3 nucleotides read TGCGCCAGCAGTCAGGGGACGTATAACTATGGCTACACCTTC.

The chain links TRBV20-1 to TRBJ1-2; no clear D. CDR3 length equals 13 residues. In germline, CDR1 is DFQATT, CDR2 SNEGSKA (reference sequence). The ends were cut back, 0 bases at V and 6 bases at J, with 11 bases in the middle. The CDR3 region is CSARDTELDGYTF. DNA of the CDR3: TGCAGTGCTAGAGATACAGAATTGGATGGCTACACCTTC.

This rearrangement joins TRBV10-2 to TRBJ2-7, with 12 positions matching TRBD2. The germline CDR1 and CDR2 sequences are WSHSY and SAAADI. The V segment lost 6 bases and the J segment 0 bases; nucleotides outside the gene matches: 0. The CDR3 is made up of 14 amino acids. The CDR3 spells CASRTSGSSYEQYF. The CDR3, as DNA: TGCGCCAGCAGGACTAGCGGGAGCTCCTACGAGCAGTACTTC.

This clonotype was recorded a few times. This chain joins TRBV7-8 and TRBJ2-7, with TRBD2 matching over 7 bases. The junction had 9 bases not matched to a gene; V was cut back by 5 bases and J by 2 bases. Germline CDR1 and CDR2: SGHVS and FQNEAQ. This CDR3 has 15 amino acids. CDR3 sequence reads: CASSTEAGPTYEQYF. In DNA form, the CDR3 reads TGTGCCAGCAGCACAGAAGCGGGACCCACCTACGAGCAGTACTTC.

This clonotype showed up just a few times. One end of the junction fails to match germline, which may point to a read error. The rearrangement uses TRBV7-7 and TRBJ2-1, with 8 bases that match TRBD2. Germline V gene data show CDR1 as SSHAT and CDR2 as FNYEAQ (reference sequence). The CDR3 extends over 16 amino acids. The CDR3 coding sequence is TGTGCTAGCAGCCCGACTAGCGCTGACTCCTACAATGAGCAGTTCTTC. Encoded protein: CASSPTSADSYNEQFF.

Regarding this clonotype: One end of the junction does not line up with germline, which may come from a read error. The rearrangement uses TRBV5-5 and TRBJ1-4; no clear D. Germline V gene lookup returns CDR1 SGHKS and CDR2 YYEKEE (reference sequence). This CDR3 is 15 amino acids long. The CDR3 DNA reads TGTGCCAGCAGCCCGGAGCGGTCGGTCGGTGAAAAACGGTTTTTT. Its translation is CASSPERSVGEKRFF.

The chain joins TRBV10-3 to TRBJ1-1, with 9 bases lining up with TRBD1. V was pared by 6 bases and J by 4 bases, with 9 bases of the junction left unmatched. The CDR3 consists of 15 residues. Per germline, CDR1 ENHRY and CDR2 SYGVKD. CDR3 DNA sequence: TGTGCCATCAGCGCCGAACAGGGGGCAGGCACTGAAGCTTTCTTT. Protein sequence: CAISAEQGAGTEAFF.